The 26 T cell receptor beta chains listed next were all sequenced from one sample in a study of molecular identifiers for immune sequencing clone quantification. MiXCR was run by TCRdb on the PCR reads, yielding one entry per CDR3 protein. This sample carries around 480,000 distinct CDR3 sequences, 20% to 25% of them seen once, and the ten largest clones take 0.7% to 0.95%. What was sequenced was naive CD8+ T cells from blood, with Jurkat cell RNA spiked in. Subset noted: FACS-sorted CD8+CD4-CCR7+CD45RA+ naive T cells. All receptors derive from a human donor in good health. Some libraries in this study had Jurkat cell RNA spiked in.

A few counts support this clonotype. The chain joins TRBV19 to TRBJ2-5; 8 bases agree with TRBD1. The CDR3 length is 15 residues. Trimming took 9 bases from V and 4 from J; bases not matched to a gene: 13. CDR1 is LNHDA, CDR2 SQIVND, per germline (reference sequence). CDR3 residues: CASSGQGPFGETQYF. In DNA, the CDR3 is TGTGCCAGCAGTGGACAGGGCCCCTTCGGAGAGACCCAGTACTTC.

As regards this clonotype: The junction departs from germline at one end; a sequencing error may be responsible. The chain is built from TRBV5-4 and TRBJ1-1; 8 bases line up with TRBD1. Germline V lookup: CDR1 SGHNT, CDR2 YYREEE (reference sequence). CDR3 length: 13 amino acids. The CDR3 spells CASSSQGATEALF. CDR3 sequence (DNA): TGTGCCAGCAGCTCGCAGGGGGCAACTGAAGCTCTCTTT.

This clonotype was detected many times. The V gene is TRBV4-1, the J gene TRBJ2-7; 14 nucleotides agree with TRBD2. The trim removed 1 base at V and 4 bases at J, leaving 3 bases unmatched. CDR1 is MGHRA and CDR2 is YSYEKL in the germline V gene. This CDR3 has 16 residues. As DNA, the CDR3 is TGCGCCAGCAGCCAAGGACTAGCGGGAGGGCCTTACGAGCAGTACTTC. Its translation is CASSQGLAGGPYEQYF.

The rearrangement uses TRBV13 and TRBJ2-7, with D hard to call. This CDR3 is built from 14 residues. With 0 bases removed from V and 3 bases from J, the gap between germline ends came to 9 bases. Germline V lookup: CDR1 PRHDT, CDR2 FYEKMQ (reference sequence). DNA of the CDR3: TGTGCCAGCAGCTTAGGGAAGGGTTACTACGAGCAGTACTTC. It translates to CASSLGKGYYEQYF.

There are many counts of this clonotype. The chain recombines TRBV29-1 with TRBJ2-5, with D unclear. Looked up from germline, CDR1 is SQVTM and CDR2 is ANQGSEA. V dropped 0 bases and J dropped 4 bases, with 12 bases sitting between them. This CDR3 has 14 amino acids. The CDR3 DNA sequence: TGCAGCGTTGAAGAGGTCGAGGTTAGAGAGACCCAGTACTTC. Its translation: CSVEEVEVRETQYF. Using reference TRBV29-1 and TRBJ2-5 for the parts outside the CDR3, the full variable domain is SAVISQKPSRDICQRGTSLTIQCQVDSQVTMMFWYRQQPGQSLTLIATANQGSEATYESGFVIDKFPISRPNLTFSTLTVSNMSPEDSSIYLCSVEEVEVRETQYFGPGTRLLVL.

This clonotype was detected only a few times. V and J are TRBV20-1 and TRBJ2-7; D unresolved. This CDR3 region has 14 residues. Trimming stripped 6 bases from V and 5 bases from J, with 20 bases between. Per germline, CDR1 DFQATT and CDR2 SNEGSKA (reference sequence). The CDR3 region has the DNA TGCAGTGCGACGGAACAGACCCCCGTCAACGAGCAGTACTTC. Translation: CSATEQTPVNEQYF.

The chain carries TRBV12-3 or TRBV12-4 and TRBJ2-2, with D uncertain. With 6 bases removed from V and 7 bases from J, the gap between germline ends came to 12 bases. The CDR3 runs 13 residues. The CDR3 sequence is CASSLNWVGELFF. The CDR3 DNA reads as TGTGCCAGCAGCCTAAACTGGGTCGGGGAGCTGTTTTTT.

This chain connects TRBV9 to TRBJ2-3; 7 bases align to TRBD1. V shed 0 bases and J 3 bases; nucleotides not matched to a gene: 4. Looked up from germline, CDR1 is SGDLS and CDR2 is YYNGEE. The CDR3 has 15 amino acids. CDR3: CASSVEGARTDTQYF. In DNA form, the CDR3 reads TGTGCCAGCAGCGTAGAGGGGGCGCGTACAGATACGCAGTATTTT.

Many counts were recorded for this clonotype. V gene TRBV28 combines with J gene TRBJ2-7; weak D call: TRBD2 (5 bases). Germline loops: CDR1 MDHEN, CDR2 SYDVKM. The CDR3 consists of 14 residues. V was clipped by 4 bases and J by 5 bases, with 15 bases between them. CDR3 bases: TGTGCCAGCAGTTCCCCCCGTACCGGGGACGAGCAGTACTTC. Encoded protein: CASSSPRTGDEQYF.

Ten or more counts support this clonotype. This rearrangement joins TRBV18 to TRBJ2-1; D is possibly TRBD2 (6 bases). Germline CDR1 reads KGHSH; CDR2 reads LQKENI. The CDR3 runs 14 residues. The germline V and J ends were trimmed by 4 bases and 7 bases, with 14 bases remaining between them. The CDR3 coding sequence is TGTGCCAGCTCACGGTCTAGCGTCCTAAATGAGCAGTTCTTC. Translated: CASSRSSVLNEQFF.

This clonotype was observed a few times. The chain joins TRBV25-1 to TRBJ2-1; the match to TRBD1 covers 12 bases. After removal of 1 base from V and 6 bases from J, the junction contained 1 base not matched to a gene. Germline V gives CDR1 MGHDK, CDR2 SYGVNS. The CDR3 sequence is 15 residues long. The CDR3 is CASSEWGQGANEQFF. CDR3 DNA sequence: TGTGCCAGCAGTGAATGGGGACAGGGGGCCAATGAGCAGTTCTTC.

Comments on this clonotype: Since the CDR3 does not end with the conserved phenylalanine or tryptophan, this likely comes from a read error. The chain recombines TRBV4-3 with TRBJ2-1; 7 bases agree with TRBD2. The length of the CDR3 is 15 residues. Germline V gene lookup returns CDR1 LGHNA and CDR2 YSLEER. V dropped 0 bases and J dropped 4; count of bases not matched to a gene: 3. This CDR3 reads CASSQDPSGYNEQFL. The DNA for the CDR3 is TGCGCCAGCAGCCAAGACCCTAGCGGATACAATGAGCAGTTCCTC.

This clonotype was seen only a few times. The chain recombines TRBV7-9 with TRBJ1-4; the D gene is possibly TRBD1 (5 bases). Trimming removed 6 bases from V and 8 bases from J, with 19 bases in between. The CDR3 length is 15 residues. Germline values: CDR1 SEHNR, CDR2 FQNEAQ (reference sequence). CDR3: CASRAPGPEEEKLFF. The DNA of the CDR3 is TGTGCCAGCAGGGCACCGGGACCCGAGGAGGAAAAACTGTTTTTT.

This clonotype was found many times. The rearrangement uses TRBV30 and TRBJ2-1; unclear D gene. Germline loops: CDR1 GTSNPN, CDR2 SVGIG (reference sequence). Trimming removed 3 bases at V and 7 bases at J, with 10 bases between. This CDR3 has 12 residues. Here the CDR3 reads CAWRVQSNEQFF. The CDR3 DNA sequence: TGTGCCTGGAGGGTACAATCGAATGAGCAGTTCTTC.

This clonotype was recorded at least ten times. J is TRBJ2-3 and V is TRBV12-3 or TRBV12-4; D gene unclear. The V gene lost 3 bases and the J gene lost 6 bases, with 13 bases spanning the gap. This CDR3 contains 14 residues. The CDR3 DNA follows: TGTGCCAGCAGTTTCGAAGGCCCGACGGATACGCAGTATTTT. Translation gives CASSFEGPTDTQYF.

This clonotype was detected a few times. This CDR3 is CASRGLGGYTTNEKLFF. The CDR3 bases are TGTGCCAGCCGTGGGCTAGGGGGATATACAACTAATGAAAAACTGTTTTTT. The rearrangement joins TRBV6-1 to TRBJ1-4; tentatively, D is TRBD1 (6 bases). The CDR3 loop spans 17 amino acids. V was shortened by 8 bases and J by 0 bases, with 19 bases between the two germline ends. CDR1 is MNHNS and CDR2 is SASEGT in the germline V gene.

The sample holds a few counts of this clonotype. V gene TRBV27 combines with J gene TRBJ2-3, with D maybe TRBD2 (6 bases). Trimming removed 1 base at V and 0 bases at J, with 17 bases between. The CDR3 contains 18 residues. Germline assignment: CDR1 MNHEY and CDR2 SMNVEV (reference sequence). In nucleotides, the CDR3 is TGTGCCAGCAGTTTATATGGCTCTGGGGGGTTTAGCACAGATACGCAGTATTTT. It yields the protein CASSLYGSGGFSTDTQYF.

This clonotype was observed many times. The chain is built from TRBV7-2 and TRBJ1-6; D is unresolved. Germline CDR1 reads SGHTA; CDR2 reads FQGNSA. CDR3 length: 17 residues. The ends were cut back, 2 bases at V and 0 bases at J, with 11 bases in the middle. The CDR3 reads CASSLLSSSSYNSPLHF. The CDR3 DNA follows: TGTGCCAGCAGCTTACTGTCTTCGAGCTCCTATAATTCACCCCTCCACTTT.

V gene TRBV2 combines with J gene TRBJ1-1; D remains ambiguous. CDR1 and CDR2 from the germline V gene are SNHLY and FYNNEI. This CDR3 is built from 13 residues. V lost 3 bases to trimming and J lost 3 bases, with 8 bases between them. As DNA, the CDR3 is TGTGCCAGCAGTGATCTGGAGGACACTGAAGCTTTCTTT. It specifies CASSDLEDTEAFF.

This clonotype was found many times. The chain uses TRBV3-1 and TRBJ2-7; TRBD1 aligns across 8 bases. Germline V gene sequence: CDR1 LGHDT, CDR2 YNNKEL (reference sequence). Losses at the gene ends were 4 bases for V and 0 bases for J; bases not matched to a gene: 2. The CDR3 has 14 amino acids. The CDR3 sequence: CASSRTGSSYEQYF. In DNA form, the CDR3 reads TGTGCCAGCAGCCGGACAGGGAGCTCCTACGAGCAGTACTTC.

This clonotype was detected ten times or more. V is TRBV18 and J is TRBJ2-7; no clear D gene. CDR1 and CDR2 from the germline V gene are KGHSH and LQKENI. V lost 0 bases and J lost 0, with 3 bases in between. CDR3 length: 13 residues. The CDR3 sequence: CASSPPSSYEQYF. The CDR3 DNA sequence: TGTGCCAGCTCACCACCTAGCTCCTACGAGCAGTACTTC. Full variable domain (missing parts from reference TRBV18 and TRBJ2-7): NAGVMQNPRHLVRRRGQEARLRCSPMKGHSHVYWYRQLPEEGLKFMVYLQKENIIDESGMPKERFSAEFPKEGPSILRIQQVVRGDSAAYFCASSPPSSYEQYFGPGTRLTVT.

This clonotype has a count of ten or more. The chain combines TRBV20-1 with TRBJ2-7; TRBD1 aligns across 11 bases. The CDR3 sequence is 14 residues long. The germline gives CDR1 DFQATT, CDR2 SNEGSKA (reference sequence). Germline trimming cut 2 bases from V and 2 bases from J; bases unmatched to any gene: 2. This CDR3 is CSARPGQGAYEQYF. In DNA, the CDR3 is TGCAGTGCTAGACCGGGACAGGGGGCCTACGAGCAGTACTTC.

The chain has TRBV3-1 and TRBJ1-6; TRBD1 matches at 8 bases. The V and J ends lost 4 bases and 9 bases, in that order; junction bases with no gene match: 8. The CDR3 spans 15 residues. Germline V gene sequence: CDR1 LGHDT, CDR2 YNNKEL (reference sequence). DNA for the CDR3: TGTGCCAGCAGCCCCCGGACAGGGCTAGGTTCACCCCTCCACTTT. It specifies CASSPRTGLGSPLHF.

V usage is TRBV5-4 and J usage is TRBJ1-4, with D uncertain. The CDR3 covers 13 residues. From germline, CDR1 is SGHNT and CDR2 YYREEE (reference sequence). Trimming removed 0 bases at V and 7 bases at J, with 7 bases between. As DNA, the CDR3 is TGTGCCAGCAGCTTGGCAGATAGTGAAAAACTGTTTTTT. Translating gives CASSLADSEKLFF.

J is TRBJ2-1 and V is TRBV11-2, with D perhaps assigned TRBD1 or TRBD2 (5 bases each). The CDR3 is made up of 13 amino acids. Trimming cost V 5 bases and J 9 bases, with 14 bases left between them. CDR1 and CDR2 from the germline V gene are SGHAT and FQNNGV. This CDR3 reads CASSLRAGSEQFF. In DNA, the CDR3 is TGTGCCAGCAGCCTCCGGGCAGGGAGTGAGCAGTTCTTC.

This clonotype has a count of ten or more. The V gene is TRBV29-1, the J gene TRBJ1-2; D not resolved. Between the trimmed V and J ends, which lost 4 bases and 2 bases, there was a span of 8 bases. The CDR3 length is 12 residues. The germline CDR1 and CDR2 sequences are SQVTM and ANQGSEA. The CDR3 sequence is CSVVGENYGYTF. CDR3 DNA sequence: TGCAGCGTTGTTGGGGAAAACTATGGCTACACCTTC.